This is a list of T cell receptor beta chains from one sample in a study of prognosis after radiotherapy for stage I lung cancer. TCRdb re-called the multiplex PCR reads through MiXCR, storing one row per CDR3 protein. Of some 15,000 distinct CDR3 sequences in the sample, more than 15% were seen once. This sample comprised PBMCs, obtained before or after stereotactic body radiation therapy (not recorded which). All receptors come from a donor of 50 years or more with non-small cell lung cancer. Each CDR3 is given with its conserved first and last residue. The D gene is left open where the match is weak. Clone size is stated in some rows and not others, as once, few, many or a class when expanded.

TRBJ2-7,.,TRBV28,many,TGTGCCAGCTCTAGCGACTACGAGCAGTACTTC,CASSSDYEQYF
TRBJ1-2,TRBD1,TRBV13,many,TGTGCCAGCAGCTTGGGGGGACAGGGCTATGGCTACACCTTC,CASSLGGQGYGYTF
TRBJ2-3,.,TRBV6-5,many,TGTGCCAGCAGTTACGGGACCACAGATACGCAGTATTTT,CASSYGTTDTQYF
TRBJ2-3,.,TRBV9,many,TGTGCCAGCAGCCTCTACACAGATACGCAGTATTTT,CASSLYTDTQYF
TRBJ2-2,.,TRBV5-6,.,TGTGCCAGCAACTCTATTAGGGGGGCCGGGGAGCTGTTTTTT,CASNSIRGAGELFF
TRBJ2-1,.,TRBV7-9,many,TGTGCCAGCAGCGGGGGTGCTCCCTTTGCCAATGAGCAGTTCTTC,CASSGGAPFANEQFF
TRBJ2-2,TRBD1,TRBV16,many,TGTGCCAGCAGCCAAAGGACAGGATGGACCGGGGAGCTGTTTTTT,CASSQRTGWTGELFF
TRBJ1-1,.,TRBV12-3/TRBV12-4,many,TGTGCCAGCAGTTTTTTCAGGCTAGGCACTGAAGCTTTCTTT,CASSFFRLGTEAFF
TRBJ1-4,.,TRBV6-2/TRBV6-3,many,TGTGCCAGCAGTCGGCGGGACCTAAGCGCGACCTATAATGAAAAACTGTTTTTT,CASSRRDLSATYNEKLFF
TRBJ2-2,.,TRBV4-1,many,TGCGCCAGCAGCCAAGGCATCTGGAGGAGAAAATCGAACACCGGGGAGCTGTTTTTT,CASSQGIWRRKSNTGELFF
TRBJ2-1,.,TRBV7-3,many,TGTGCCAGCAGCTTCCAACCCCGCTCCTACAATGAGCAGTTCTTC,CASSFQPRSYNEQFF
TRBJ1-2,.,TRBV5-1,many,TGCGCCAGCAGCTTCACAGCGACTAACTATGGCTACACCTTC,CASSFTATNYGYTF
TRBJ1-5,TRBD1,TRBV18,many,TGTGCCAGCTCCCAGGGCCTCGGAGGACAGGGGAGACAGCCCCAGCATTTT,CASSQGLGGQGRQPQHF
TRBJ2-6,.,TRBV24-1,many,TGTGCCACCAGTGACCCCGGCGGCTCTGGGGCCAACGTCCTGACTTTC,CATSDPGGSGANVLTF
TRBJ1-4,.,TRBV12-3/TRBV12-4,many,TGTGCCAGCAGTATGGCCGGAACCCGTCTGTTTTTT,CASSMAGTRLFF
TRBJ2-1,TRBD2,TRBV28,many,TGTGCCAGCAGTCCGAGGGAGGGCTCCTCCTACAATGAGCAGTTCTTC,CASSPREGSSYNEQFF